These 26 T cell receptor beta chains originate from one sample sequenced in a study of PD-L1 blockade in urothelial cancer. The table came from immunoSEQ multiplex PCR; TCRdb's copy has only in-frame clones and leaves some out. The sample records about 74,000 clones, under 90% being singletons. The material sequenced was PBMCs, taken around atezolizumab (anti-PD-L1) treatment. Source of these receptors: a man aged 70 or older with urothelial cancer.

This chain links TRBV11-2 with TRBJ2-7; 9 nucleotides match TRBD1. This CDR3 region has 14 residues. CDR1 and CDR2 from the germline V gene are SGHAT and FQNNGV. V gave up 5 bases and J gave up 7 bases; unmatched junction bases: 9. The CDR3 reads CASSVLQGATEQYF. CDR3 DNA: TGTGCCAGCAGCGTATTACAGGGGGCGACGGAGCAGTACTTC.

The CDR3 protein is CAISLAGGTDTQYF. The CDR3, as DNA: TGTGCCATCAGCCTAGCGGGAGGCACAGATACGCAGTATTTT. The chain is built from TRBV10-3 and TRBJ2-3, with 10 bases aligning to TRBD2. The CDR3 contains 14 residues. The ends lost 6 bases at V and 1 base at J; junction bases unmatched: 1. Germline CDR1 ENHRY, CDR2 SYGVKD.

This clone appeared a single time. The chain uses TRBV28 and TRBJ1-1, with D possibly TRBD1 on 5 matching bases. The CDR3 is 15 residues long. CDR1 is MDHEN and CDR2 is SYDVKM in the germline V gene. V dropped 0 bases and J dropped 0 bases, with 8 bases sitting between them. The CDR3 sequence is CASSLWGGMNTEAFF. The DNA of the CDR3 is TGTGCCAGCAGTTTATGGGGGGGTATGAACACTGAAGCTTTCTTT.

This rearrangement joins TRBV7-8 to TRBJ2-1, with 8 positions matching TRBD2. The V and J ends lost 1 base and 5 bases, in that order; junction bases with no gene match: 4. CDR1 is SGHVS and CDR2 is FQNEAQ in the germline V gene. There are 15 residues in the CDR3. CDR3 protein: CASSLVAGLHNEQFF. The CDR3 region has the DNA TGTGCCAGCAGCTTAGTAGCGGGACTTCACAATGAGCAGTTCTTC.

The CDR3 loop reads CASSPRDNQPQHF. CDR3 nucleotides: TGTGCCAGCAGCCCCAGGGACAATCAGCCCCAGCATTTT. This chain uses TRBV21-1 with TRBJ1-5; TRBD1 is the table's D call, not checked against the DNA. TRBV21-1 is noted as a pseudogene. The CDR3 totals 13 residues.

The gene calls are TRBV7-3 and TRBJ2-3; 9 nucleotides align to TRBD2. J gave up 2 bases and V 2 bases, and 2 bases lay outside the gene matches. The CDR3 extends over 15 amino acids. Germline assignment: CDR1 SGHTA and CDR2 FQGTGA. CDR3 DNA sequence: TGTGCCAGCAGCTTACTAGCGGGACCCACAGATACGCAGTATTTT. It yields the protein CASSLLAGPTDTQYF.

This clone has just a few counts. V is TRBV20-1 and J is TRBJ1-2; no reliable D call. Germline V lookup: CDR1 DFQATT, CDR2 SNEGSKA (reference sequence). V lost 1 base and J lost 8, with 8 bases in between. CDR3 length: 11 amino acids. The CDR3 reads CSARVTVGYTF. The CDR3 nucleotides read TGCAGTGCTAGAGTTACAGTCGGCTACACCTTC.

In this sample, this clone turned up a few times. V is TRBV18 and J is TRBJ2-7, with D unclear. CDR1 and CDR2 (germline): KGHSH, LQKENI. V lost 3 bases and J lost 3, with 6 bases in between. The CDR3 contains 12 residues. This chain's CDR3 is CASSPADYEQYF. The CDR3 nucleotides are TGTGCCAGCTCACCGGCCGACTACGAGCAGTACTTC.

The V call is TRBV19, the J call TRBJ1-1; TRBD1 aligns across 8 bases. CDR3 length equals 15 residues. J lost 0 bases, V lost 5 bases, and 5 bases had no gene match. Germline CDR1 is LNHDA and CDR2 is SQIVND (reference sequence). CDR3: CASSGQGAVNTEAFF. The CDR3 DNA is TGTGCCAGTAGTGGCCAGGGGGCAGTGAACACTGAAGCTTTCTTT.

This clone was counted between two and nine times. The V and J genes are TRBV4-2 and TRBJ1-1; D may be TRBD1 (6 bases). CDR1 is LGHNA, CDR2 YNFKEQ, per germline. Trimming stripped 0 bases from V and 8 bases from J, with 22 bases between. This CDR3 region has 17 residues. The CDR3: CASSQDPGGQVGKEAFF. The CDR3, as DNA: TGTGCCAGCAGCCAAGATCCGGGGGGGCAGGTCGGAAAAGAAGCTTTCTTT.

The chain recombines TRBV7-8 with TRBJ2-5; 7 nucleotides agree with TRBD1. Matching the DNA end better, TRBJ2-7 makes the J call doubtful. Germline lookup yields CDR1 SGHVS and CDR2 FQNEAQ. CDR3 size: 15 residues. CDR3 protein: CASSRTGQYNYEQYF. In DNA form, the CDR3 reads TGTGCCAGCAGCCGAACGGGACAGTATAACTACGAGCAGTACTTC.

A note on this clone: Relative to the germline gene, one junction end is altered; a read error may explain this. The rearrangement uses TRBV6-1 and TRBJ1-3; 9 bases are a match to TRBD1. The CDR3 is 12 residues long. CDR1 and CDR2 (germline): MNHNS, SASEGT. DNA of the CDR3: TGTGCCAGCAGTGACCAGGGACAGGGTTCCGTCTTT. It is translated as CASSDQGQGSVF.

Sample share makes this clone medium-sized. The gene calls are TRBV5-6 and TRBJ2-1, with 15 bases that match TRBD2. This CDR3 is 18 amino acids long. Germline V gene data show CDR1 as SGHDT and CDR2 as YYEEEE. The V gene end was trimmed by 5 bases and the J gene end by 2 bases; junction bases not matched to a gene: 8. The CDR3, as DNA: TGTGCCAGCAGTTTTGGACTAGCGGGAGGGGGACCCTACAATGAGCAGTTCTTC. This encodes CASSFGLAGGGPYNEQFF.

The chain couples TRBV27 to TRBJ2-1; the match to TRBD1 covers 8 bases. The CDR3 is 14 residues long. Germline lookup yields CDR1 MNHEY and CDR2 SMNVEV (reference sequence). Losses at the gene ends were 6 bases for V and 7 bases for J; bases not matched to a gene: 8. CDR3 in amino acids: CASRQGGWLNEQFF. CDR3 sequence (DNA): TGTGCCAGCAGACAGGGGGGCTGGTTAAATGAGCAGTTCTTC.

The J gene is TRBJ2-3, the V gene TRBV7-2; 11 bases map to TRBD2. V was clipped by 11 bases and J by 0 bases; unmatched bases: 4. The CDR3 totals 14 residues. CDR1 is SGHTA and CDR2 is FQGNSA in the germline V gene. CDR3 sequence (DNA): TGTGCCGGCCGACTAGCGGGAAGCACAGATACGCAGTATTTT. Protein product: CAGRLAGSTDTQYF.

The genes are TRBV7-3 and TRBJ2-1; 10 bases map to TRBD1. Germline CDR1 reads SGHTA; CDR2 reads FQGTGA. After removal of 2 bases from V and 9 bases from J, the junction contained 7 bases not matched to a gene. The CDR3 contains 15 residues. The CDR3 loop reads CASSLGDRGGGEQFF. Here the CDR3 DNA reads TGTGCCAGCAGCTTAGGGGACAGGGGTGGAGGTGAGCAGTTCTTC. The entire variable domain, with the rest obtained from reference TRBV7-3 and TRBJ2-1, is as follows: GAGVSQTPSNKVTEKGKYVELRCDPISGHTALYWYRQSLGQGPEFLIYFQGTGAADDSGLPNDRFFAVRPEGSVSTLKIQRTERGDSAVYLCASSLGDRGGGEQFFGPGTRLTVL.

This chain links TRBV6-6 with TRBJ2-7; D gene ambiguous. The germline V gene encodes CDR1 MNHNY and CDR2 SVGAGI (reference sequence). The CDR3 is 13 residues long. With 4 bases removed from V and 7 bases from J, the gap between germline ends came to 14 bases. The CDR3 DNA sequence: TGTGCCAGCAGTTCCCGCCGCGCGGAGGAGCAGTACTTC. Its translation: CASSSRRAEEQYF.

CDR3 protein: CASSADRNYEQYF. The CDR3 DNA reads TGTGCCAGCAGTGCCGACAGAAACTACGAGCAGTACTTC. The chain couples TRBV2 to TRBJ2-7, with a weak D call TRBD1 (5 bases). The germline V gene encodes CDR1 SNHLY and CDR2 FYNNEI. Trimming cost V 4 bases and J 3 bases, with 10 bases left between them. The CDR3 covers 13 residues.

The V call is TRBV27, the J call TRBJ2-5; TRBD1 matches at 9 bases. The CDR3 has 16 amino acids. Germline assignment: CDR1 MNHEY and CDR2 SMNVEV (reference sequence). Trimming took 6 bases from V and 5 from J; bases not matched to a gene: 13. In DNA form, the CDR3 reads TGTGCCAGCAGACCCGGGACAGGGTTATTTGACGAGACCCAGTACTTC. Translation gives CASRPGTGLFDETQYF.

The table lists this clone with a count of one. This sequence joins TRBV5-4 and TRBJ1-1; the match to TRBD1 covers 10 bases. The CDR3 loop spans 18 amino acids. Germline-derived CDR1 and CDR2 are SGHNT and YYREEE (reference sequence). J lost 1 base, V lost 3 bases, and 12 bases had no gene match. This CDR3 is CASSSGGQGMMENTEAFF. The DNA of the CDR3 is TGTGCCAGCAGCTCAGGGGGACAGGGGATGATGGAGAACACTGAAGCTTTCTTT.

CDR3 region: CASSLVLDGYTF. In nucleotides, the CDR3 is TGTGCCAGCAGCTTAGTACTGGATGGCTACACCTTC. V is TRBV11-2 and J is TRBJ1-2; D gene unclear. CDR3 length: 12 amino acids. Germline-derived CDR1 and CDR2 are SGHAT and FQNNGV. V lost 1 base to trimming and J lost 6 bases, with 6 bases between them.

V gene TRBV4-1 combines with J gene TRBJ1-2, with a weak D call TRBD1 (5 bases). Germline V gives CDR1 MGHRA, CDR2 YSYEKL. Trimming cost V 0 bases and J 4 bases, with 12 bases left between them. This CDR3 has 15 residues. CDR3 loop: CASSQDGGKSYGYTF. The CDR3 nucleotides are TGCGCCAGCAGCCAAGACGGGGGAAAGAGCTATGGCTACACCTTC.

The CDR3 protein is CASSPDTSSGNTIYF. The CDR3, as DNA: TGTGCCAGTAGCCCGGACACGAGCTCTGGAAACACCATATATTTT. The chain recombines TRBV19 with TRBJ1-3, with D possibly TRBD1 on 5 matching bases. CDR3 size: 15 residues. Germline CDR1 and CDR2: LNHDA and SQIVND (reference sequence). Trimming cost V 6 bases and J 0 bases, with 12 bases left between them.

The CDR3 spells CASSLVGGTGNTIYF. The CDR3 region has the DNA TGTGCCAGCAGCTTAGTCGGGGGGACTGGAAACACCATATATTTT. V and J are TRBV7-6 and TRBJ1-3, with a possible D match to TRBD1 (5 bases). V lost 1 base and J 2 bases, leaving 9 bases between the germline ends. The CDR3 has 15 amino acids. Germline V gene data show CDR1 as SGHVS and CDR2 as FNYEAQ.

V is TRBV4-2 and J is TRBJ2-5; the match to TRBD2 covers 12 bases. The V segment lost 3 bases and the J segment 1 base; nucleotides outside the gene matches: 9. The CDR3 is made up of 18 amino acids. Germline V CDR1 and CDR2: LGHNA, YNFKEQ. The CDR3 DNA sequence: TGTGCCAGCAGCCATTCCCTGACTAGCGGGAGTTTCCAAGAGACCCAGTACTTC. Amino acids: CASSHSLTSGSFQETQYF.

V and J are TRBV28 and TRBJ2-1, with D possibly TRBD2 on 5 matching bases. The ends were cut back, 10 bases at V and 0 bases at J, with 19 bases in the middle. CDR1 and CDR2 from the germline V gene are MDHEN and SYDVKM. The CDR3 is 16 amino acids. The CDR3 sequence: CAKRSRTDFSYNEQFF. In DNA, the CDR3 is TGTGCCAAGCGGTCCCGCACAGATTTCTCCTACAATGAGCAGTTCTTC.